A selection of T cell receptor beta chains follows, all from one sample in a study of CD8 T cells in Susac syndrome. TCRdb re-derived calls from the immunoSEQ multiplex PCR reads in MiXCR, one entry per CDR3 protein. Seen here are under 95,000 distinct CDR3 sequences, just under 95% observed once, and the top ten hold roughly 0.31%. Sequencing input: CD4+ T cells from PBMCs. These receptors were collected from a human donor with Susac syndrome. The CDR3 runs from the conserved cysteine through the conserved F or W. Fields, in order: clone size, V gene, D gene, J gene, CDR3 DNA, CDR3 protein. A D gene is named only where the DNA matches it firmly. Clone size is stated in some rows and not others, as once, few, many or a class when expanded.

NA	TRBV20-1	NA	TRBJ1-5	TGCAGTGCCCAAGCCGGAGACAGCTATCAGCCCCAGCATTTT	CSAQAGDSYQPQHF
NA	TRBV12-3/TRBV12-4	TRBD1	TRBJ1-2	TGTGCCAGCAGTTCCCCGGGACAGGCCGCTTATGGCTACACCTTC	CASSSPGQAAYGYTF
once	TRBV29-1	TRBD1	TRBJ1-6	TGCAGCGTTGCGCAGGGGGCCGATTCACCCCTCCACTTT	CSVAQGADSPLHF
NA	TRBV27	NA	TRBJ2-1	TGTGCCAGCAGTCCCTGGGGCTCCGCCTACAATGAGCAGTTCTTC	CASSPWGSAYNEQFF
NA	TRBV2	NA	TRBJ2-7	TGTGCCAGCAGTGGTAGCGGAATCTACGAGCAGTACTTC	CASSGSGIYEQYF
NA	TRBV27	NA	TRBJ2-7	TGTGCCAGCAGTCAGGGGTCCGAGCAGTACTTC	CASSQGSEQYF
NA	TRBV20-1	NA	TRBJ2-1	TGCAGTGCTGGCCACCCGCCCAGGTATGAGCAGTTCTTC	CSAGHPPRYEQFF
NA	TRBV2	NA	TRBJ1-5	TGTGCCAGCAGTGATGGAAGAAGCAATCAGCCCCAGCATTTT	CASSDGRSNQPQHF
NA	TRBV12-3/TRBV12-4	TRBD1	TRBJ1-1	TGTGCCACCAGGGGGTTCCGAGGAACTGAAGCTTTCTTT	CATRGFRGTEAFF
NA	TRBV27	TRBD1	TRBJ1-2	TGTGCCAGCGGCGAAGGACAGGCTCACTATGGCTACACCTTC	CASGEGQAHYGYTF